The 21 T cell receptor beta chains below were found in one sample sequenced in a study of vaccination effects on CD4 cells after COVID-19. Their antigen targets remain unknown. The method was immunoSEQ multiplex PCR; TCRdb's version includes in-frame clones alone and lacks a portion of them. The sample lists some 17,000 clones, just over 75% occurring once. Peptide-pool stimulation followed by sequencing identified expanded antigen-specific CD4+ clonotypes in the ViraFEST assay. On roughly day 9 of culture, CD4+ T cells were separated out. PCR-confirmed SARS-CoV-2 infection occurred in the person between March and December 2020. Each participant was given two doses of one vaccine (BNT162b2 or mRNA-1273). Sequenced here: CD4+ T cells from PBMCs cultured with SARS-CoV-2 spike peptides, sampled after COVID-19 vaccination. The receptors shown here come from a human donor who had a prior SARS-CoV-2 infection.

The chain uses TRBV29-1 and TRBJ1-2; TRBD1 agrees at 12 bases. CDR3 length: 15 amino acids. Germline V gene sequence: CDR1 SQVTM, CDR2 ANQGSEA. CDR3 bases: TGCAAGGTGGGGACAGGGGGCGACGGGCGTTATGGCTACACCTTC. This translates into CKVGTGGDGRYGYTF.

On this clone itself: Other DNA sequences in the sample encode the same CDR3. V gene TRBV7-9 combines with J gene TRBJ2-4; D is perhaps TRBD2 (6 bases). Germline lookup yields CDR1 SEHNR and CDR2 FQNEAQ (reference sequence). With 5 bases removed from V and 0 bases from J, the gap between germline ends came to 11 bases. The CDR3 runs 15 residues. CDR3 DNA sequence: TGTGCCAGCAGCCTCGTGGGGGGAGCCAAAAACATTCAGTACTTC. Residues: CASSLVGGAKNIQYF.

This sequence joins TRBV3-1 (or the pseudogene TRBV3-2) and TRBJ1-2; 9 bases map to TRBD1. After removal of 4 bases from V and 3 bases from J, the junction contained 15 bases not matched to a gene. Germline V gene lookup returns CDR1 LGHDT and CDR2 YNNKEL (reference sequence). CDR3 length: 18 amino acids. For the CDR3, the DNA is TGTGCCAGCAGCCCGCGCCGGGACAGGGTTGAAGTGTACTATGGCTACACCTTC. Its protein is CASSPRRDRVEVYYGYTF.

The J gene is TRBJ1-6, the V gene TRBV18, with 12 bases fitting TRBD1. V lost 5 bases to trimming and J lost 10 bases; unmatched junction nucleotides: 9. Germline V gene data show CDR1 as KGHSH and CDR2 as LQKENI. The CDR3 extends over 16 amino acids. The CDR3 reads CASSTTGTGGLSPLHF. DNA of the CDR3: TGTGCCAGCTCAACTACAGGGACAGGGGGCTTGTCACCCCTCCACTTT.

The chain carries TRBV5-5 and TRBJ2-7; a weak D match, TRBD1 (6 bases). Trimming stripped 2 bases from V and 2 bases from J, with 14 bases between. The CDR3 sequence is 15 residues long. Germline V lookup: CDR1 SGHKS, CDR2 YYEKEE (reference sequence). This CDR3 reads CASSLLGGRTYEQYF. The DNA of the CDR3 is TGTGCCAGCAGCTTATTAGGGGGTCGCACCTACGAGCAGTACTTC. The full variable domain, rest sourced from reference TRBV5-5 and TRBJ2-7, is DAGVTQSPTHLIKTRGQQVTLRCSPISGHKSVSWYQQVLGQGPQFIFQYYEKEERGRGNFPDRFSARQFPNYSSELNVNALLLGDSALYLCASSLLGGRTYEQYFGPGTRLTVT.

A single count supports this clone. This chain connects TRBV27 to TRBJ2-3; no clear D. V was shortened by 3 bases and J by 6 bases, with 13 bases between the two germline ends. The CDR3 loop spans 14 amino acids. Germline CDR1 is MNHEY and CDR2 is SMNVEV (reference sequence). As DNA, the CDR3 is TGTGCCAGCAGTTTGAAGGTATTAGGGGATACGCAGTATTTT. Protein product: CASSLKVLGDTQYF.

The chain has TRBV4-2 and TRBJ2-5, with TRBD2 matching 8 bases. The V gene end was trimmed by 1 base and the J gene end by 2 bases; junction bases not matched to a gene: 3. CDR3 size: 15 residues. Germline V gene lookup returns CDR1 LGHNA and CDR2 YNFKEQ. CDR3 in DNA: TGTGCCAGCAGCCAAGCGGCGGGGGGTCAAGAGACCCAGTACTTC. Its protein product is CASSQAAGGQETQYF.

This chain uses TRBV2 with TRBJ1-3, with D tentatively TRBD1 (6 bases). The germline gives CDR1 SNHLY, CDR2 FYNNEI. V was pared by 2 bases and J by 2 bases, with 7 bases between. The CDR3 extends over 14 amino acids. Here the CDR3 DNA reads TGTGCCAGCAGTGAACCAGGGGCTGGAAACACCATATATTTT. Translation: CASSEPGAGNTIYF. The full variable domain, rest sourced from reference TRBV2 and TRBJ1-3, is EPEVTQTPSHQVTQMGQEVILRCVPISNHLYFYWYRQILGQKVEFLVSFYNNEISEKSEIFDDQFSVERPDGSNFTLKIRSTKLEDSAMYFCASSEPGAGNTIYFGEGSWLTVV.

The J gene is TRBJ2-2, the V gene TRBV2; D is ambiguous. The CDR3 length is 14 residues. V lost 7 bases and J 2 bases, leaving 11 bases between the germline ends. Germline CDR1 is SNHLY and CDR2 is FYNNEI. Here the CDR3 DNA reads TGTGCCAGCAAGCTAGAACCCAACACCGGGGAGCTGTTTTTT. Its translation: CASKLEPNTGELFF.

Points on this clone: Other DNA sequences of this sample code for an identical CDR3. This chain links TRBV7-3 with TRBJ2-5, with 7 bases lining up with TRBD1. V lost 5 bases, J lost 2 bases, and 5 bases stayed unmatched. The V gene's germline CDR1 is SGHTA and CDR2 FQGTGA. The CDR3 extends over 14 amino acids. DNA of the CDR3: TGTGCCAGCAGCCCGACAGGGTTACAAGAGACCCAGTACTTC. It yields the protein CASSPTGLQETQYF.

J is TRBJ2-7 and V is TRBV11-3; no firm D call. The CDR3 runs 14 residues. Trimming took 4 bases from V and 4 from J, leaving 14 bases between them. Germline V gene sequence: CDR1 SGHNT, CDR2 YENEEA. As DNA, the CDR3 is TGTGCCAGCAGCTACGGCGTCGGTGGATACGAGCAGTACTTC. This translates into CASSYGVGGYEQYF.

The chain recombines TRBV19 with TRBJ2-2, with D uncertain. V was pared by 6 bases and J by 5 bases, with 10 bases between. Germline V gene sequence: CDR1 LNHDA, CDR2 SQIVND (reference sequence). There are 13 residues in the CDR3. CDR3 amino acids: CASSPDWTGELFF. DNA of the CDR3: TGTGCCAGTAGCCCTGATTGGACCGGGGAGCTGTTTTTT.

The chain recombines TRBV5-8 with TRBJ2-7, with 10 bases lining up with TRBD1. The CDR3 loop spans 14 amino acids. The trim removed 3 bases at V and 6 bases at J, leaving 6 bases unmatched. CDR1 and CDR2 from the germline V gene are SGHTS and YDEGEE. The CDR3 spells CASSWGTGVSEQYF. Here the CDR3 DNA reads TGTGCCAGCAGCTGGGGGACAGGGGTGTCCGAGCAGTACTTC.

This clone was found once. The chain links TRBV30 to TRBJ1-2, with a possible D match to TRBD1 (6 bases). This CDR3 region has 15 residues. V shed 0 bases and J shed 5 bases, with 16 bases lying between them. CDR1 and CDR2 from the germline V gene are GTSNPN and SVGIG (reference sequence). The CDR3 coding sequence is TGTGCCTGGAGTGTACTTCTCGGGGGCGGGTATGGCTACACCTTC. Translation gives CAWSVLLGGGYGYTF.

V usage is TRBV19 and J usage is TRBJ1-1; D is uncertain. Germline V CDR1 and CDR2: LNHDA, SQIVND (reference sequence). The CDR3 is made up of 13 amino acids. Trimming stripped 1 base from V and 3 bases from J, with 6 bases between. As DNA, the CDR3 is TGTGCCAGTAGTATAGGAACGGACACTGAAGCTTTCTTT. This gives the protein CASSIGTDTEAFF. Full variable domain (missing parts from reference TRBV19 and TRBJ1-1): DGGITQSPKYLFRKEGQNVTLSCEQNLNHDAMYWYRQDPGQGLRLIYYSQIVNDFQKGDIAEGYSVSREKKESFPLTVTSAQKNPTAFYLCASSIGTDTEAFFGQGTRLTVV.

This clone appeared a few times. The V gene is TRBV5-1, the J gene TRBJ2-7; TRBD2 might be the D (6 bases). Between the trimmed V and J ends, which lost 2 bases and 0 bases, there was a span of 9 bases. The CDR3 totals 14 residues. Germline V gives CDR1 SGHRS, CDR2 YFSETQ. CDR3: CASSFRETSYEQYF. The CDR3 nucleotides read TGCGCCAGCAGCTTCCGGGAGACCTCCTACGAGCAGTACTTC.

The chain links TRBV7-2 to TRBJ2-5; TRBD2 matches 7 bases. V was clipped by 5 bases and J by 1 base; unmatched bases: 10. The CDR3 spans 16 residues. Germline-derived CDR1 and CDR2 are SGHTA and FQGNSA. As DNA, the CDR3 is TGTGCCAGCAGCCCTCTCTCTAGCGGCCCCCAAGAGACCCAGTACTTC. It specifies CASSPLSSGPQETQYF. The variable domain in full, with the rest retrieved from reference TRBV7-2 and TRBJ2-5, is GAGVSQSPSNKVTEKGKDVELRCDPISGHTALYWYRQSLGQGLEFLIYFQGNSAPDKSGLPSDRFSAERTGGSVSTLTIQRTQQEDSAVYLCASSPLSSGPQETQYFGPGTRLLVL.

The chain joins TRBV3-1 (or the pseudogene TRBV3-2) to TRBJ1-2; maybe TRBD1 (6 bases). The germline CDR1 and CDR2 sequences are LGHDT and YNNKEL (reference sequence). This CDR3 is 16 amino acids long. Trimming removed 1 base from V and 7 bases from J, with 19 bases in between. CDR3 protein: CASSQGSGARQGGYTF. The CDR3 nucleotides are TGTGCCAGCAGCCAAGGCTCGGGGGCGCGCCAGGGTGGCTACACCTTC.

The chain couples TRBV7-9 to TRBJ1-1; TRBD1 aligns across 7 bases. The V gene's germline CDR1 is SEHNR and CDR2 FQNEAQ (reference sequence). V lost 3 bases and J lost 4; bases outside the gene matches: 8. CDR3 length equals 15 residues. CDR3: CASSFQEGARTEAFF. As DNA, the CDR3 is TGTGCCAGCAGCTTTCAGGAGGGGGCGCGCACTGAAGCTTTCTTT.

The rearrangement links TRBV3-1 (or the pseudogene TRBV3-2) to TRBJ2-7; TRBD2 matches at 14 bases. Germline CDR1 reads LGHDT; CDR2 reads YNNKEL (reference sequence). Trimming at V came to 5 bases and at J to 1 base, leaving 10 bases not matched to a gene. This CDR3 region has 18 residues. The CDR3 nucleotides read TGTGCCAGCAGCGGAGGACTAGCGGGAGGTCTCCGGTCCTACGAGCAGTACTTC. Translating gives CASSGGLAGGLRSYEQYF.

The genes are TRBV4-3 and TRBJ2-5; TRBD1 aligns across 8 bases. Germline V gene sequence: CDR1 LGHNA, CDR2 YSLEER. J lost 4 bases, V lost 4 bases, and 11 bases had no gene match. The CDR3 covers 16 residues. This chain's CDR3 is CASSLYLRGQVETQYF. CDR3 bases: TGCGCCAGCAGCCTTTACCTCAGGGGGCAGGTAGAGACCCAGTACTTC.